The 23 T cell receptor beta chains in this list originate from one sample, sequenced in a study of control samples from healthy donors and cancer patients. Here immunoSEQ multiplex PCR was the method, and the copy in TCRdb shows in-frame clones only, minus some. The table records roughly 370,000 clones, approximately 92% of them present only once. Sequencing was done on a sample of PBMCs. The receptors originated from a man in his forties with head and neck cancer.

V is TRBV15 and J is TRBJ1-2, with D possibly being TRBD1 (5 bases). V was pared by 0 bases and J by 2 bases, with 10 bases between. The CDR3 covers 15 residues. Germline V CDR1 and CDR2: LNHNV, YYDKDF (reference sequence). In DNA form, the CDR3 reads TGTGCCACCAGCAGAGAATCCGGGGGGAACTATGGCTACACCTTC. As protein: CATSRESGGNYGYTF.

V is TRBV11-2 and J is TRBJ2-6, with D hard to call. The CDR3 length is 13 residues. Trimming stripped 5 bases from V and 2 bases from J, with 4 bases between. The germline CDR1 and CDR2 sequences are SGHAT and FQNNGV. The CDR3 nucleotides read TGTGCCAGCAGCCTTCCTGGGGCCAACGTCCTGACTTTC. It codes for CASSLPGANVLTF.

The chain uses TRBV30 and TRBJ2-7; unclear D gene. V lost 2 bases and J lost 7, with 15 bases in between. Germline V lookup: CDR1 GTSNPN, CDR2 SVGIG (reference sequence). The CDR3 covers 13 residues. CDR3 in amino acids: CAWSIGPVSEQYF. The CDR3, as DNA: TGTGCCTGGAGTATTGGACCGGTGTCAGAGCAGTACTTC.

The chain has TRBV6-1 and TRBJ1-2, with D unclear. The CDR3 length is 13 residues. The V end lost 2 bases, the J end lost 4 bases, and 8 bases lay between the germline ends. CDR1 is MNHNS, CDR2 SASEGT, per germline. CDR3 region: CASSEWAVYGYTF. Written as DNA, the CDR3 is TGTGCCAGCAGTGAATGGGCCGTCTATGGCTACACCTTC.

This chain connects TRBV5-5 to TRBJ1-1; D gene unclear. The CDR3 loop spans 15 amino acids. Germline V lookup: CDR1 SGHKS, CDR2 YYEKEE (reference sequence). Trimming stripped 4 bases from V and 1 base from J, with 14 bases between. The CDR3, as DNA: TGTGCCAGCAGCGGCAGCACCCCGTGGAACACTGAAGCTTTCTTT. Amino acid sequence: CASSGSTPWNTEAFF. The full variable domain, its missing parts supplied by reference TRBV5-5 and TRBJ1-1, is DAGVTQSPTHLIKTRGQQVTLRCSPISGHKSVSWYQQVLGQGPQFIFQYYEKEERGRGNFPDRFSARQFPNYSSELNVNALLLGDSALYLCASSGSTPWNTEAFFGQGTRLTVV.

On this clone itself: The sample contains more than one DNA sequence encoding this CDR3. V usage is TRBV5-1 and J usage is TRBJ2-2; 11 nucleotides align to TRBD2. From germline, CDR1 is SGHRS and CDR2 YFSETQ. This CDR3 region has 16 residues. J gave up 1 base and V 2 bases, and 1 base lay outside the gene matches. The CDR3 DNA reads TGCGCCAGCAGCTTTCTAGCGGGGGGGAACACCGGGGAGCTGTTTTTT. Encoded protein: CASSFLAGGNTGELFF.

This rearrangement joins TRBV2 to TRBJ1-1; D not resolved. This CDR3 has 11 amino acids. Per the germline V gene, CDR1 is SNHLY and CDR2 is FYNNEI. CDR3 DNA: TGTGCTGTGTGGGCCGGCACTGAAGCTTTCTTT. This encodes CAVWAGTEAFF.

The rearrangement joins TRBV19 to TRBJ2-5; TRBD2 matches 16 bases. CDR3 size: 17 residues. The junction had 6 bases not matched to a gene; V was cut back by 4 bases and J by 4 bases. CDR1 is LNHDA, CDR2 SQIVND, per germline (reference sequence). The CDR3 region has the DNA TGTGCCAGTAGTACGGCGGGGACTAGCGGGAGGGCAGAGACCCAGTACTTC. Translation gives CASSTAGTSGRAETQYF.

The chain recombines TRBV11-3 with TRBJ2-2; weak D call: TRBD2 (5 bases). CDR1 is SGHNT and CDR2 is YENEEA in the germline V gene. V lost 5 bases and J lost 6, with 13 bases in between. The CDR3 extends over 14 amino acids. In DNA form, the CDR3 reads TGTGCCAGCAGCCTCTTTGAGGGCCCCGGGGAGCTGTTTTTT. Amino acids: CASSLFEGPGELFF. Using reference TRBV11-3 and TRBJ2-2 for the parts outside the CDR3, the full variable domain is EAGVVQSPRYKIIEKKQPVAFWCNPISGHNTLYWYLQNLGQGPELLIRYENEEAVDDSQLPKDRFSAERLKGVDSTLKIQPAELGDSAVYLCASSLFEGPGELFFGEGSRLTVL.

This chain uses TRBV29-1 with TRBJ2-1; the match to TRBD2 covers 8 bases. CDR1 SQVTM and CDR2 ANQGSEA come from the germline V gene. The CDR3 loop spans 13 amino acids. With V trimmed by 6 bases and J by 3 bases, 4 bases remained unmatched. For the CDR3, the DNA is TGCAGCGTCGGGCTAGCGGGCTACAATGAGCAGTTCTTC. This encodes CSVGLAGYNEQFF.

The V and J genes are TRBV4-1 and TRBJ1-4; 10 bases agree with TRBD1. CDR1 and CDR2 from the germline V gene are MGHRA and YSYEKL. V gave up 4 bases and J gave up 7 bases; unmatched junction bases: 9. The length of the CDR3 is 16 residues. The CDR3 DNA follows: TGCGCCAGCAGCCGGGGAATGACAGGGGGCCTTGAAAAACTGTTTTTT. It is translated as CASSRGMTGGLEKLFF.

CDR3 sequence (DNA): TGTGCCAGCAGCTTCTTAGGACAGTCGAACACCGGGGAGCTGTTTTTT. Protein: CASSFLGQSNTGELFF. The chain recombines TRBV7-9 with TRBJ2-2; D perhaps matches TRBD1 (6 bases). V lost 3 bases and J lost 0, with 11 bases in between. CDR3 length: 16 residues. The V gene's germline CDR1 is SEHNR and CDR2 FQNEAQ (reference sequence).

This rearrangement joins TRBV7-3 to TRBJ2-3, with D unresolved. Germline CDR1 SGHTA, CDR2 FQGTGA. The V end lost 2 bases, the J end lost 2 bases, and 8 bases lay between the germline ends. CDR3 length: 14 residues. This chain's CDR3 is CASSLGVYTDTQYF. The CDR3 region has the DNA TGTGCCAGCAGCTTAGGGGTCTACACAGATACGCAGTATTTT. Together with reference TRBV7-3 and TRBJ2-3, the CDR3 gives the full variable domain: GAGVSQTPSNKVTEKGKYVELRCDPISGHTALYWYRQSLGQGPEFLIYFQGTGAADDSGLPNDRFFAVRPEGSVSTLKIQRTERGDSAVYLCASSLGVYTDTQYFGPGTRLTVL.

V gene TRBV6-1 combines with J gene TRBJ2-7; D tentatively fits TRBD1 or TRBD2 (5 bases each). The germline V and J ends were trimmed by 8 bases and 1 base, with 9 bases remaining between them. Germline-derived CDR1 and CDR2 are MNHNS and SASEGT. CDR3 length: 12 amino acids. The CDR3 protein is CASGGNSYEQYF. The CDR3 nucleotides read TGTGCCAGCGGGGGAAATTCCTACGAGCAGTACTTC.

V and J are TRBV9 and TRBJ2-1; TRBD1 agrees at 9 bases. Looked up from germline, CDR1 is SGDLS and CDR2 is YYNGEE. The CDR3 consists of 16 residues. V was clipped by 4 bases and J by 3 bases; unmatched bases: 8. The CDR3 here is CASSSSGTGIYNEQFF. Here the CDR3 DNA reads TGTGCCAGCAGCTCTAGTGGGACAGGGATCTACAATGAGCAGTTCTTC.

This rearrangement joins TRBV6-2 or TRBV6-3 to TRBJ1-3, with D perhaps matching TRBD1 (6 bases). The CDR3 has 14 residues. Germline V lookup: CDR1 MNHEY, CDR2 SVGEGT. V lost 4 bases and J 4 bases, leaving 11 bases between the germline ends. The CDR3 DNA is TGTGCCAGCAGTTCGACAGGCTCGGGAAACACCATATATTTT. Its protein product is CASSSTGSGNTIYF.

V and J are TRBV6-1 and TRBJ2-2; 8 bases align to TRBD1. In germline, CDR1 is MNHNS, CDR2 SASEGT. The CDR3 is made up of 15 amino acids. The V and J ends lost 2 bases and 7 bases, in that order; junction bases with no gene match: 6. CDR3 nucleotides: TGTGCCAGCAGTGAACGGCAGGGGGCGAACGGGGAGCTGTTTTTT. It translates to CASSERQGANGELFF.

The J gene is TRBJ2-5, the V gene TRBV6-5; no definite D call. V was trimmed by 5 bases and J by 2 bases, leaving 9 bases between them. CDR1 and CDR2 from the germline V gene are MNHEY and SVGAGI. The CDR3 length is 13 residues. CDR3 nucleotides: TGTGCCAGCAGTCCCACATTTCAAGAGACCCAGTACTTC. It codes for CASSPTFQETQYF.

The genes are TRBV21-1 and TRBJ2-7; the D call in the table, TRBD2, was not verified against the DNA. TRBV21-1 corresponds to a pseudogene. This CDR3 comprises 16 residues. The chain's CDR3 is CASSKARSGRAYEQYF. The CDR3 DNA is TGTGCCAGCAGCAAAGCGAGAAGCGGGAGGGCCTACGAGCAGTACTTC.

The chain uses TRBV27 and TRBJ2-1; possibly TRBD1 for D (5 bases). Germline lookup yields CDR1 MNHEY and CDR2 SMNVEV (reference sequence). The CDR3 runs 13 residues. V was trimmed by 6 bases and J by 9 bases, leaving 15 bases between them. Here the CDR3 DNA reads TGTGCCAGCAGGCGCACAGACAGAACTGAGCAGTTCTTC. It translates to CASRRTDRTEQFF.

With respect to this clone: One end of the junction does not line up with germline, which may come from a read error. V usage is TRBV5-4 and J usage is TRBJ2-4; D possibly matches TRBD1 or TRBD2 (5 bases each). The CDR3 is 14 residues long. Germline V gene sequence: CDR1 SGHNT, CDR2 YYREEE (reference sequence). The CDR3 loop reads CASSSEGGARSLFF. The DNA for the CDR3 is TGTGCCAGCAGCAGCGAGGGTGGGGCTAGGTCTTTGTTCTTC.

V usage is TRBV5-6 and J usage is TRBJ2-3, with 8 nucleotides matching TRBD2. V lost 1 base and J lost 0; bases outside the gene matches: 1. Per the germline V gene, CDR1 is SGHDT and CDR2 is YYEEEE. CDR3 size: 15 residues. The CDR3 DNA is TGTGCCAGCAGCTTGTTAGCGGGGAGCACAGATACGCAGTATTTT. It codes for CASSLLAGSTDTQYF.

The chain has TRBV19 and TRBJ2-3, with D hard to call. Trimming took 7 bases from V and 3 from J, leaving 8 bases between them. CDR1 and CDR2 from the germline V gene are LNHDA and SQIVND (reference sequence). The CDR3 is made up of 12 amino acids. The CDR3 DNA follows: TGTGCCAGTACCTCTGCGACAGATACGCAGTATTTT. Encoded protein: CASTSATDTQYF.